A single sample gave rise to the 13 T cell receptor beta chains below, sequenced in a study of shared clonotypes between healthy human individuals. Assay used: immunoSEQ multiplex PCR; TCRdb lists only in-frame clones, some missing. The sample consists of about 2 million clones, roughly 94% of them appearing once. Input material: naive CD4+ T cells sorted from blood. Subset noted: CD45RA+ positively selected. The receptors originated from a man in his late teens or twenties in good health.

J is TRBJ1-1 and V is TRBV27; 7 bases map to TRBD1. V gave up 6 bases and J gave up 8 bases; unmatched junction bases: 12. Germline V CDR1 and CDR2: MNHEY, SMNVEV (reference sequence). The CDR3 contains 14 residues. The CDR3, as DNA: TGTGCCAGCAGGGCTCACGAGGGGGCTAGGGAAGCTTTCTTT. Amino acids: CASRAHEGAREAFF.

J is TRBJ1-2 and V is TRBV2; D may be TRBD1 (5 bases). Germline V gives CDR1 SNHLY, CDR2 FYNNEI. CDR3 size: 14 residues. Trimming removed 6 bases from V and 4 bases from J, with 15 bases in between. DNA for the CDR3: TGTGCCAGCAGACTAGGGGTAGACGCCTATGGCTACACCTTC. It yields the protein CASRLGVDAYGYTF.

This chain's CDR3 is CASSFYQGLQETQYF. DNA for the CDR3: TGTGCCAGCAGCTTCTATCAAGGGCTACAAGAGACCCAGTACTTC. The rearrangement links TRBV7-9 to TRBJ2-5; D remains unclear. The CDR3 consists of 15 residues. Trimming stripped 3 bases from V and 2 bases from J, with 13 bases between. Germline values: CDR1 SEHNR, CDR2 FQNEAQ (reference sequence).

The chain joins TRBV7-9 to TRBJ1-4; TRBD1 might be the D (5 bases). The CDR3 consists of 15 residues. The germline gives CDR1 SEHNR, CDR2 FQNEAQ (reference sequence). Trimming took 0 bases from V and 0 from J, leaving 5 bases between them. Here the CDR3 DNA reads TGTGCCAGCAGCTTAGCCAGGGCAACTAATGAAAAACTGTTTTTT. Its translation: CASSLARATNEKLFF.

J is TRBJ2-2 and V is TRBV19; possible D gene TRBD2, 5 bases. CDR1 LNHDA and CDR2 SQIVND come from the germline V gene (reference sequence). CDR3 length: 15 amino acids. V was clipped by 3 bases and J by 1 base, with 9 bases between them. This CDR3 is CASSIVGMNTGELFF. In nucleotides, the CDR3 is TGTGCCAGTAGTATCGTCGGGATGAACACCGGGGAGCTGTTTTTT. Complete variable domain (other parts from reference TRBV19 and TRBJ2-2): DGGITQSPKYLFRKEGQNVTLSCEQNLNHDAMYWYRQDPGQGLRLIYYSQIVNDFQKGDIAEGYSVSREKKESFPLTVTSAQKNPTAFYLCASSIVGMNTGELFFGEGSRLTVL.

J is TRBJ2-7 and V is TRBV27; 9 nucleotides align to TRBD1. The V segment lost 6 bases and the J segment 7 bases; nucleotides outside the gene matches: 16. This CDR3 contains 16 residues. Germline assignment: CDR1 MNHEY and CDR2 SMNVEV (reference sequence). The CDR3 region is CASSQDRKGQGREQYF. The CDR3 DNA follows: TGTGCCAGCAGCCAAGATAGAAAGGGACAGGGACGGGAGCAGTACTTC.

The V call is TRBV7-6, the J call TRBJ2-3; D remains unclear. Germline-derived CDR1 and CDR2 are SGHVS and FNYEAQ. Trimming shortened V by 1 base and J by 2 bases, and 10 bases separated the two germline ends. The CDR3 extends over 15 amino acids. CDR3: CASSLVGGHTDTQYF. In DNA form, the CDR3 reads TGTGCCAGCAGCTTAGTGGGCGGTCACACAGATACGCAGTATTTT.

The rearrangement links TRBV6-6 to TRBJ2-5, with 10 bases identical to TRBD2. V lost 8 bases to trimming and J lost 3 bases; unmatched junction nucleotides: 0. This CDR3 comprises 12 residues. The germline V gene has CDR1 MNHNY and CDR2 SVGAGI (reference sequence). The DNA of the CDR3 is TGTGCCAGCGGACTAGCGGAAGAGACCCAGTACTTC. It yields the protein CASGLAEETQYF.

This clone is a singleton in its sample. A junction boundary mismatches the germline segment, possibly from a read error. The V gene is TRBV10-3, the J gene TRBJ1-6; D unclear. CDR3 length: 14 residues. Germline V gene sequence: CDR1 ENHRY, CDR2 SYGVKD. The CDR3, as DNA: TGTGCCAGCAGTGGAGGCAGAAGCGAATCACCCCTCCACTTT. Its translation: CASSGGRSESPLHF.

This clone was seen only once. The chain combines TRBV5-1 with TRBJ1-2, with a weak D call TRBD1 (6 bases). The germline V gene has CDR1 SGHRS and CDR2 YFSETQ. Trimming took 1 base from V and 4 from J, leaving 20 bases between them. This CDR3 is 17 amino acids long. In DNA, the CDR3 is TGCGCCAGCAGCTTGTATCTCGGTGGGGGACAAACCTATGGCTACACCTTC. It specifies CASSLYLGGGQTYGYTF. The full variable domain, its missing parts supplied by reference TRBV5-1 and TRBJ1-2, is KAGVTQTPRYLIKTRGQQVTLSCSPISGHRSVSWYQQTPGQGLQFLFEYFSETQRNKGNFPGRFSGRQFSNSRSEMNVSTLELGDSALYLCASSLYLGGGQTYGYTFGSGTRLTVV.

The V call is TRBV6-5, the J call TRBJ1-5; D is ambiguous. The V and J ends lost 2 bases and 2 bases respectively, with 13 bases between them. CDR3 length: 16 residues. CDR1 and CDR2 from the germline V gene are MNHEY and SVGAGI. DNA for the CDR3: TGTGCCAGCAGTTACCCATCGGACGGCCGCAATCAGCCCCAGCATTTT. Amino acids: CASSYPSDGRNQPQHF.

The rearrangement links TRBV18 to TRBJ2-5; a weak D match, TRBD1 (6 bases). Germline-derived CDR1 and CDR2 are KGHSH and LQKENI. Trimming removed 6 bases from V and 4 bases from J, with 9 bases in between. This CDR3 comprises 12 residues. CDR3 sequence: CASSDSRETQYF. DNA of the CDR3: TGTGCCAGCTCGGACAGTAGAGAGACCCAGTACTTC.

The CDR3 DNA reads as TGTGCCAGTAGTATGGGCGCTACCGAGCAGTACTTC. Translated: CASSMGATEQYF. V gene TRBV19 combines with J gene TRBJ2-7; D is unresolved. V was clipped by 3 bases and J by 6 bases, with 9 bases between them. There are 12 residues in the CDR3. Germline V gives CDR1 LNHDA, CDR2 SQIVND (reference sequence).